A single sample is the source of the 24 T cell receptor beta chains below, sequenced in a study of cytomegalovirus exposure and HLA in healthy donors. The primer mix had 60 Vbeta and 13 Jbeta primers. Sequencing used immunoSEQ multiplex PCR; TCRdb keeps in-frame clones, though not all of them. The table shows around 140,000 clones, with roughly 78% occurring only once. The material sequenced was PBMCs. The source is a man in his forties or fifties in good health and CMV-seropositive.

This sequence joins TRBV6-6 and TRBJ2-5; 8 positions agree with TRBD2. Germline trimming cut 6 bases from V and 5 bases from J; bases unmatched to any gene: 2. This CDR3 has 12 amino acids. Germline CDR1 reads MNHNY; CDR2 reads SVGAGI (reference sequence). CDR3 protein: CASSTGGETQYF. Written as DNA, the CDR3 is TGTGCCAGCAGCACGGGGGGGGAGACCCAGTACTTC.

The chain uses TRBV5-6 and TRBJ1-2; 8 nucleotides match TRBD1. CDR1 and CDR2 (germline): SGHDT, YYEEEE. V was clipped by 0 bases and J by 4 bases; unmatched bases: 2. This CDR3 has 14 residues. The CDR3 region has the DNA TGTGCCAGCAGCTTGGATACAGGGGGCTATGGCTACACCTTC. Protein product: CASSLDTGGYGYTF.

The chain combines TRBV10-1 with TRBJ2-5; 11 bases align to TRBD2. Germline assignment: CDR1 WNHNN and CDR2 SYGVQD (reference sequence). The CDR3 totals 15 residues. The V gene end was trimmed by 8 bases and the J gene end by 5 bases; junction bases not matched to a gene: 10. CDR3 loop: CASACVSGGAETQYF. The CDR3 DNA sequence: TGCGCCAGCGCCTGTGTTAGCGGGGGGGCGGAGACCCAGTACTTC.

This clone was seen a handful of times. The genes are TRBV28 and TRBJ1-3, with a weak D call TRBD1 (6 bases). The ends were cut back, 8 bases at V and 3 bases at J, with 14 bases in the middle. This CDR3 contains 14 residues. In germline, CDR1 is MDHEN, CDR2 SYDVKM. The DNA of the CDR3 is TGTGCCAGCCTTGCCGGGACACATGGAAACACCATATATTTT. It encodes CASLAGTHGNTIYF.

This clone was observed once. The J gene is TRBJ2-3, the V gene TRBV13; 7 bases fit TRBD2. Losses at the gene ends were 4 bases for V and 3 bases for J; bases not matched to a gene: 10. This CDR3 region has 16 residues. Germline assignment: CDR1 PRHDT and CDR2 FYEKMQ (reference sequence). This chain's CDR3 is CASSSRGRAGTDTQYF. The DNA of the CDR3 is TGTGCCAGCAGCTCCCGGGGGAGGGCCGGGACAGATACGCAGTATTTT.

The chain is built from TRBV12-5 and TRBJ2-7, with 11 bases lining up with TRBD1. Germline CDR1 is LGHNT and CDR2 is FRNRAP. Trimming at V came to 0 bases and at J to 6 bases, leaving 7 bases not matched to a gene. The CDR3 extends over 16 amino acids. CDR3 in amino acids: CASGLVVGTGGVEQYF. The CDR3 DNA follows: TGTGCTAGTGGTTTGGTAGTCGGGACAGGGGGAGTCGAGCAGTACTTC.

The chain joins TRBV6-5 to TRBJ2-1; 10 positions match TRBD1. The CDR3 totals 14 residues. Per the germline V gene, CDR1 is MNHEY and CDR2 is SVGAGI. Trimming removed 5 bases from V and 7 bases from J; junction bases left unmatched: 5. In DNA, the CDR3 is TGTGCCAGCAGTCCGGACAGGGGGTGGAATGAGCAGTTCTTC. Its protein is CASSPDRGWNEQFF.

J is TRBJ1-6 and V is TRBV7-9; 9 bases agree with TRBD1. CDR1 is SEHNR and CDR2 is FQNEAQ in the germline V gene (reference sequence). CDR3 length: 16 residues. The ends lost 1 base at V and 7 bases at J; junction bases unmatched: 5. The CDR3 sequence is CASSLDVGTGNSPLHF. CDR3 sequence (DNA): TGTGCCAGCAGCTTAGACGTCGGGACAGGGAATTCACCCCTCCACTTT.

The chain couples TRBV13 to TRBJ2-2; a possible D gene is TRBD2 (5 bases). CDR1 is PRHDT and CDR2 is FYEKMQ in the germline V gene (reference sequence). The V and J ends lost 6 bases and 4 bases respectively, with 6 bases between them. This CDR3 is built from 12 residues. The CDR3 spells CASRGSTGELFF. DNA for the CDR3: TGTGCCAGCAGGGGGAGCACCGGGGAGCTGTTTTTT.

This clone turned up a few times. The CDR3 DNA reads TGCGCCAGCAGCCCAGTTGACGGTGAACGCGGGCAGTACTTC. Translation gives CASSPVDGERGQYF. This chain connects TRBV4-1 to TRBJ2-7; D is ambiguous. Germline V gene lookup returns CDR1 MGHRA and CDR2 YSYEKL. Trimming left V 4 bases short and J 9 bases short, with 19 bases between. There are 14 residues in the CDR3.

This clone was seen only a few times. The V gene is TRBV6-1, the J gene TRBJ1-2, with D maybe TRBD1 (5 bases). CDR1 and CDR2 (germline): MNHNS, SASEGT. This CDR3 is 15 amino acids long. Trimming stripped 4 bases from V and 0 bases from J, with 12 bases between. In nucleotides, the CDR3 is TGTGCCAGCAGTGTTGGACATTCCTCTAACTATGGCTACACCTTC. This encodes CASSVGHSSNYGYTF.

Comments on this clone: The junction does not match germline at one end; this may be a read error. This sample includes further DNA sequences coding for the same CDR3. The chain couples TRBV5-4 to TRBJ1-2; TRBD1 matches at 9 bases. CDR1 is SGHNT, CDR2 YYREEE, per germline (reference sequence). This CDR3 has 15 residues. The CDR3 DNA follows: TGTGCCAGCAGCCGAACCGGGACAGGGCTCTATGGCTACACCTTT. Protein: CASSRTGTGLYGYTF.

V usage is TRBV5-1 and J usage is TRBJ1-6; tentative D call: TRBD1 (6 bases). Germline V CDR1 and CDR2: SGHRS, YFSETQ. Trimming removed 0 bases at V and 7 bases at J, with 8 bases between. The CDR3 loop spans 14 amino acids. CDR3 sequence: CASSLVQGNSPLHF. As DNA, the CDR3 is TGCGCCAGCAGCTTGGTACAGGGCAATTCACCCCTCCACTTT.

The V and J genes are TRBV5-1 and TRBJ1-4, with 7 bases lining up with TRBD1. From germline, CDR1 is SGHRS and CDR2 YFSETQ. This CDR3 spans 17 amino acids. Trimming cost V 4 bases and J 2 bases; bases outside gene matches: 11. CDR3 nucleotides: TGCGCCAGCAGCCCCGAGGTACAGGGGAGCACTAATGAAAAACTGTTTTTT. It is translated as CASSPEVQGSTNEKLFF.

This clone was picked up one time. V and J are TRBV7-6 and TRBJ1-6, with unresolved D. The CDR3 covers 16 residues. Germline V CDR1 and CDR2: SGHVS, FNYEAQ. Trimming shortened V by 1 base and J by 7 bases, and 14 bases separated the two germline ends. CDR3 DNA sequence: TGTGCCAGCAGCTTAGATCCCCCTCAGTCAAATTCACCCCTCCACTTT. Residues: CASSLDPPQSNSPLHF.

The rearrangement links TRBV6-6 to TRBJ2-7, with 8 bases that match TRBD1. V lost 8 bases to trimming and J lost 3 bases; unmatched junction nucleotides: 0. The CDR3 totals 11 residues. Germline V gene data show CDR1 as MNHNY and CDR2 as SVGAGI (reference sequence). This CDR3 reads CASGQGYEQYF. The CDR3 nucleotides are TGTGCCAGCGGACAGGGCTACGAGCAGTACTTC.

The gene calls are TRBV2 and TRBJ2-7; a possible D gene is TRBD2 (6 bases). The CDR3 spans 16 residues. Germline V gene lookup returns CDR1 SNHLY and CDR2 FYNNEI. With 2 bases removed from V and 0 bases from J, the gap between germline ends came to 14 bases. DNA of the CDR3: TGTGCCAGCAGTGAAAAAGTGGGACTGAGCTCCTACGAGCAGTACTTC. It specifies CASSEKVGLSSYEQYF.

V and J are TRBV4-3 and TRBJ2-7; 12 bases agree with TRBD2. With V trimmed by 4 bases and J by 3 bases, 4 bases remained unmatched. The CDR3 is 15 amino acids. Germline lookup yields CDR1 LGHNA and CDR2 YSLEER. CDR3 sequence reads: CASSPRLAGDYEQYF. DNA for the CDR3: TGCGCCAGCAGCCCACGACTAGCGGGAGACTACGAGCAGTACTTC.

This chain joins TRBV6-5 and TRBJ1-2, with TRBD1 as a possible D gene (5 bases). The germline V gene encodes CDR1 MNHEY and CDR2 SVGAGI. The CDR3 runs to 13 residues. Trimming removed 6 bases from V and 7 bases from J, with 15 bases in between. CDR3 amino acids: CASSEDTEFGYTF. The CDR3 DNA is TGTGCCAGCAGCGAGGACACTGAATTTGGCTACACCTTC.

The V and J genes are TRBV18 and TRBJ1-2; 7 bases agree with TRBD1. The V gene's germline CDR1 is KGHSH and CDR2 LQKENI. Losses at the gene ends were 3 bases for V and 7 bases for J; bases not matched to a gene: 14. This CDR3 comprises 16 residues. The CDR3 coding sequence is TGTGCCAGCTCACCTGGGACAGCCTCCCTGACTCTTGGCTACACCTTC. Its protein is CASSPGTASLTLGYTF.

This chain connects TRBV7-2 to TRBJ2-1, with 9 bases matching TRBD2. The V segment lost 6 bases and the J segment 6 bases; nucleotides outside the gene matches: 9. The germline V gene encodes CDR1 SGHTA and CDR2 FQGNSA. The CDR3 is 15 amino acids. The CDR3 protein is CASSITGLALNEQFF. In DNA form, the CDR3 reads TGTGCCAGCAGTATAACGGGACTAGCCCTCAATGAGCAGTTCTTC.

This chain joins TRBV2 and TRBJ1-6; 7 bases agree with TRBD1. With V trimmed by 10 bases and J by 9 bases, 9 bases remained unmatched. The CDR3 is made up of 13 amino acids. The germline gives CDR1 SNHLY, CDR2 FYNNEI. The CDR3 reads CATLRTGGSPLHF. The CDR3 coding sequence is TGTGCCACCCTACGGACAGGCGGTTCACCCCTCCACTTT.

This clone was recorded a few times. The genes are TRBV5-1 and TRBJ1-2, with 8 bases matching TRBD1. Germline V gives CDR1 SGHRS, CDR2 YFSETQ. Trimming removed 1 base from V and 2 bases from J; junction bases left unmatched: 1. The CDR3 runs to 14 residues. CDR3 nucleotides: TGCGCCAGCAGCTTGACAGGGGGGAACTATGGCTACACCTTC. Translated, it gives CASSLTGGNYGYTF.

The chain is built from TRBV27 and TRBJ1-1; 9 bases are a match to TRBD1. The CDR3 consists of 15 residues. V was pared by 2 bases and J by 4 bases, with 5 bases of the junction left unmatched. Germline loops: CDR1 MNHEY, CDR2 SMNVEV (reference sequence). CDR3 coding DNA: TGTGCCAGCAGTTTAGGACAGGGGTTTCGCACTGAAGCTTTCTTT. Its protein product is CASSLGQGFRTEAFF.